The 32 T cell receptor beta chains listed next were all sequenced from one sample in a study of OX40 agonist ivuxolimab in advanced cancers. Method: immunoSEQ multiplex PCR; TCRdb's copy keeps in-frame clones and lacks some. The repertoire holds roughly 35,000 clones, about 81% seen once, with about 24% in the top ten. The sample here was CD4+ or CD8+ T cells sorted from blood, taken in a trial of the OX40 agonist ivuxolimab. The source is an adult with an advanced solid tumor such as melanoma, head and neck, liver or kidney cancer.

The chain is built from TRBV10-3 and TRBJ2-7; tentatively, D is TRBD2 (6 bases). V was shortened by 6 bases and J by 2 bases, with 11 bases between the two germline ends. Germline V gives CDR1 ENHRY, CDR2 SYGVKD. The CDR3 has 13 residues. CDR3 residues: CAISPGGAYEQYF. Written as DNA, the CDR3 is TGTGCCATCAGCCCCGGCGGGGCCTACGAGCAGTACTTC.

This chain links TRBV5-6 with TRBJ2-7; D unresolved. The CDR3 length is 11 residues. Germline V CDR1 and CDR2: SGHDT, YYEEEE. Trimming removed 1 base from V and 4 bases from J, with 3 bases in between. This CDR3 reads CASSLMYEQYF. The CDR3 DNA is TGTGCCAGCAGCTTGATGTACGAGCAGTACTTC.

In this sample, this clone turned up once. The V and J genes are TRBV19 and TRBJ2-2; the match to TRBD1 covers 7 bases. The CDR3 length is 16 residues. After removal of 3 bases from V and 0 bases from J, the junction contained 4 bases not matched to a gene. Germline-derived CDR1 and CDR2 are LNHDA and SQIVND (reference sequence). The CDR3 region is CASSIRGQPNTGELFF. Here the CDR3 DNA reads TGTGCCAGTAGTATCAGGGGACAGCCGAACACCGGGGAGCTGTTTTTT.

This chain joins TRBV4-1 and TRBJ2-2, with TRBD2 as a possible D gene (6 bases). In germline, CDR1 is MGHRA, CDR2 YSYEKL. The CDR3 is made up of 16 amino acids. The V end was cut by 4 bases, the J end by 4 bases, with 16 bases between. The CDR3 reads CASSPVPGAVTGELFF. In nucleotides, the CDR3 is TGCGCCAGCAGCCCCGTACCGGGAGCGGTCACCGGGGAGCTGTTTTTT.

The chain carries TRBV28 and TRBJ2-7, with 8 bases that match TRBD2. Trimming at V came to 5 bases and at J to 4 bases, leaving 7 bases not matched to a gene. Per germline, CDR1 MDHEN and CDR2 SYDVKM. The CDR3 has 14 amino acids. CDR3 sequence: CASSRGGPPYEQYF. The CDR3 bases are TGTGCCAGCAGTCGGGGGGGCCCGCCATACGAGCAGTACTTC.

The V gene is TRBV10-3, the J gene TRBJ2-1; 8 bases line up with TRBD1. Germline lookup yields CDR1 ENHRY and CDR2 SYGVKD. V lost 8 bases to trimming and J lost 4 bases; unmatched junction nucleotides: 1. The length of the CDR3 is 12 residues. The CDR3 bases are TGTGCCATCGGGGACAGGTACAATGAGCAGTTCTTC. It translates to CAIGDRYNEQFF.

V is TRBV7-3 and J is TRBJ2-1; 7 bases fit TRBD1. The CDR3 covers 13 residues. The V gene's germline CDR1 is SGHTA and CDR2 FQGTGA. J lost 6 bases, V lost 3 bases, and 2 bases had no gene match. The DNA for the CDR3 is TGTGCCAGCAGCTTCGGGACAGTCAATGAGCAGTTCTTC. It encodes CASSFGTVNEQFF.

The chain has TRBV28 and TRBJ2-3; unclear D gene. Trimming shortened V by 7 bases and J by 11 bases, and 13 bases separated the two germline ends. Per germline, CDR1 MDHEN and CDR2 SYDVKM. This CDR3 has 11 amino acids. The CDR3 spells CASIKWEMQYF. CDR3 nucleotide sequence: TGTGCCAGCATCAAGTGGGAAATGCAGTATTTT. Full variable domain (rest looked up from reference TRBV28 and TRBJ2-3): DVKVTQSSRYLVKRTGEKVFLECVQDMDHENMFWYRQDPGLGLRLIYFSYDVKMKEKGDIPEGYSVSREKKERFSLILESASTNQTSMYLCASIKWEMQYFGPGTRLTVL.

Only one count was recorded for this clone. Other DNA sequences within the sample encode an identical CDR3. This chain uses TRBV30 with TRBJ1-6; D perhaps matches TRBD1 (5 bases). This CDR3 is built from 16 residues. From germline, CDR1 is GTSNPN and CDR2 SVGIG (reference sequence). V lost 1 base and J 0 bases, leaving 10 bases between the germline ends. The CDR3, as DNA: TGTGCCTGGAGTGGGGACCTGAGCTCCTATAATTCACCCCTCCACTTT. Encoded protein: CAWSGDLSSYNSPLHF.

The V and J genes are TRBV27 and TRBJ2-7, with TRBD2 identical over 11 bases. The CDR3 extends over 14 amino acids. Germline lookup yields CDR1 MNHEY and CDR2 SMNVEV (reference sequence). Trimming cost V 6 bases and J 2 bases; bases outside gene matches: 3. The CDR3 sequence: CASSRLAGPYEQYF. CDR3 nucleotide sequence: TGTGCCAGCAGCCGACTAGCGGGACCCTACGAGCAGTACTTC.

This chain uses TRBV5-1 with TRBJ1-6; unclear D gene. V was trimmed by 0 bases and J by 7 bases, leaving 5 bases between them. CDR3 length equals 13 residues. Looked up from germline, CDR1 is SGHRS and CDR2 is YFSETQ. CDR3 region: CASSLDPNSPLHF. The CDR3 DNA sequence: TGCGCCAGCAGCTTGGATCCCAATTCACCCCTCCACTTT.

The chain joins TRBV28 to TRBJ2-5; TRBD2 agrees at 7 bases. The germline CDR1 and CDR2 sequences are MDHEN and SYDVKM. J lost 5 bases, V lost 4 bases, and 10 bases had no gene match. The CDR3 sequence is 15 residues long. The CDR3 nucleotides are TGTGCCAGCAGTTCCGGACTAGTGGTATCGGAGACCCAGTACTTC. Translating it yields CASSSGLVVSETQYF.

The rearrangement uses TRBV6-5 and TRBJ1-3; D not resolved. CDR1 is MNHEY, CDR2 SVGAGI, per germline. Trimming stripped 2 bases from V and 0 bases from J, with 8 bases between. The CDR3 consists of 15 residues. As DNA, the CDR3 is TGTGCCAGCAGTTACGAGGCGAGCTCTGGAAACACCATATATTTT. It translates to CASSYEASSGNTIYF.

The rearrangement joins TRBV30 to TRBJ1-5, with D unclear. Germline V lookup: CDR1 GTSNPN, CDR2 SVGIG (reference sequence). Deletions cut 2 bases from V and 4 bases from J, with 6 bases between. This CDR3 is 12 amino acids long. CDR3 in amino acids: CAWSNRNQPQHF. The CDR3, as DNA: TGTGCCTGGAGTAACAGAAATCAGCCCCAGCATTTT.

V usage is TRBV15 and J usage is TRBJ2-3; TRBD2 agrees at 10 bases. V dropped 5 bases and J dropped 5; count of bases not matched to a gene: 7. Germline V CDR1 and CDR2: LNHNV, YYDKDF (reference sequence). CDR3 length: 15 residues. The CDR3 region is CATSGRTSGGDTQYF. The CDR3 bases are TGTGCCACCAGCGGCAGGACTAGCGGAGGAGATACGCAGTATTTT.

The CDR3: CASSFKREQYF. CDR3 DNA sequence: TGTGCCAGCAGCTTTAAGCGGGAGCAGTACTTC. The chain links TRBV5-8 to TRBJ2-7; tentatively, D is TRBD2 (5 bases). Germline V CDR1 and CDR2: SGHTS, YDEGEE. Trimming stripped 2 bases from V and 7 bases from J, with 7 bases between. This CDR3 is built from 11 residues. Full variable domain (outside the CDR3, taken from reference TRBV5-8 and TRBJ2-7): EAGVTQSPTHLIKTRGQQATLRCSPISGHTSVYWYQQALGLGLQFLLWYDEGEERNRGNFPPRFSGRQFPNYSSELNVNALELEDSALYLCASSFKREQYFGPGTRLTVT.

The chain recombines TRBV7-9 with TRBJ2-4; D possibly corresponds to TRBD1 (7 bases). Trimming pared 8 bases from V and 0 bases from J, leaving 14 bases between. The germline gives CDR1 SEHNR, CDR2 FQNEAQ (reference sequence). This CDR3 is built from 15 residues. The CDR3 region is CASGGDSLAKNIQYF. CDR3 nucleotides: TGTGCCAGCGGAGGGGACAGCCTAGCCAAAAACATTCAGTACTTC.

V usage is TRBV10-3 and J usage is TRBJ2-3; D may be TRBD1 (5 bases). V lost 3 bases to trimming and J lost 5 bases, with 12 bases between them. The V gene's germline CDR1 is ENHRY and CDR2 SYGVKD. The length of the CDR3 is 14 residues. The CDR3 bases are TGTGCCATCAGTGATTCAGGGTGGGGAGATACGCAGTATTTT. Protein product: CAISDSGWGDTQYF.

The chain recombines TRBV25-1 with TRBJ1-5; no firm D call. The V and J ends lost 5 bases and 7 bases respectively, with 12 bases between them. The CDR3 contains 13 residues. CDR1 and CDR2 from the germline V gene are MGHDK and SYGVNS. This CDR3 reads CASSLLGRQPQHF. CDR3 DNA: TGTGCCAGCAGTTTGTTGGGGAGGCAGCCCCAGCATTTT.

The V and J genes are TRBV5-1 and TRBJ2-2; 9 bases agree with TRBD2. This CDR3 is built from 16 residues. The V and J ends lost 0 bases and 5 bases, in that order; junction bases with no gene match: 5. Germline V lookup: CDR1 SGHRS, CDR2 YFSETQ. CDR3 region: CASSLGLAGQTGELFF. As DNA, the CDR3 is TGCGCCAGCAGCTTGGGGCTAGCGGGACAAACCGGGGAGCTGTTTTTT.

The V and J genes are TRBV2 and TRBJ1-2, with TRBD1 matching 7 bases. V dropped 3 bases and J dropped 6; count of bases not matched to a gene: 4. The V gene's germline CDR1 is SNHLY and CDR2 FYNNEI. The CDR3 consists of 13 residues. The CDR3 DNA is TGTGCCAGCAGTGATTCGGACAGGAATGGCTACACCTTC. Translated: CASSDSDRNGYTF.

About this clone itself: The sample contains more than one DNA sequence encoding this CDR3. The chain employs TRBV9 and TRBJ1-1; TRBD1 might be the D (6 bases). CDR3 size: 13 residues. The germline V gene encodes CDR1 SGDLS and CDR2 YYNGEE. The germline V and J ends were trimmed by 0 bases and 4 bases, with 7 bases remaining between them. DNA for the CDR3: TGTGCCAGCAGCGTAGAGGGGGGCACTGAAGCTTTCTTT. Amino acids: CASSVEGGTEAFF.

V is TRBV7-2 and J is TRBJ2-5; 7 bases are a match to TRBD2. There are 13 residues in the CDR3. The germline V gene has CDR1 SGHTA and CDR2 FQGNSA. J lost 5 bases, V lost 5 bases, and 5 bases had no gene match. As DNA, the CDR3 is TGTGCCAGCAGCCAGACTAGCCTGGAGACCCAGTACTTC. Translating gives CASSQTSLETQYF.

The rearrangement joins TRBV6-5 to TRBJ2-3; D unresolved. The V gene lost 0 bases and the J gene lost 1 base, with 11 bases spanning the gap. This CDR3 has 16 residues. The germline V gene has CDR1 MNHEY and CDR2 SVGAGI. Here the CDR3 DNA reads TGTGCCAGCAGTTACTCTGTAAGCACTGGCACAGATACGCAGTATTTT. Translated: CASSYSVSTGTDTQYF.

The chain carries TRBV27 and TRBJ1-1, with TRBD1 matching over 8 bases. The J segment lost 4 bases and the V segment lost 5 bases, leaving 12 bases of the junction unmatched. This CDR3 has 16 amino acids. Per the germline V gene, CDR1 is MNHEY and CDR2 is SMNVEV (reference sequence). The CDR3 nucleotides are TGTGCCAGCAGTCCGTCCGCCAGGGGGCGGGCCACTGAAGCTTTCTTT. Its translation: CASSPSARGRATEAFF.

The chain employs TRBV10-1 and TRBJ1-2; D unresolved. Germline CDR1 and CDR2: WNHNN and SYGVQD (reference sequence). The ends were cut back, 6 bases at V and 8 bases at J, with 16 bases in the middle. The CDR3 is 13 residues long. In DNA form, the CDR3 reads TGCGCCAGCAGCACGTCCCGGGATTTCGGCTACACCTTC. It encodes CASSTSRDFGYTF.

In its sample, this clone was seen once. The J gene is TRBJ2-7, the V gene TRBV10-3, with 7 nucleotides matching TRBD1. Germline V gene lookup returns CDR1 ENHRY and CDR2 SYGVKD. V was pared by 10 bases and J by 3 bases, with 9 bases of the junction left unmatched. CDR3 length: 13 residues. Written as DNA, the CDR3 is TGTGCCAGCAGACAAAGGGACAGCTACGAGCAGTACTTC. It codes for CASRQRDSYEQYF.

The table lists this clone with a count of one. This sequence joins TRBV18 and TRBJ2-2, with no clear D. The CDR3 sequence is 14 residues long. Trimming took off 4 bases at V and 5 bases at J, with 11 bases between the two ends. Germline lookup yields CDR1 KGHSH and CDR2 LQKENI. DNA for the CDR3: TGTGCCAGCTCACGGGCCTCAAGGACCGGGGAGCTGTTTTTT. Its translation is CASSRASRTGELFF.

This clone was recorded only once. J is TRBJ1-1 and V is TRBV28, with 9 nucleotides matching TRBD1. This CDR3 is 15 amino acids long. Germline CDR1 is MDHEN and CDR2 is SYDVKM. J was trimmed by 1 base and V by 6 bases; bases with no gene match: 6. CDR3 in DNA: TGTGCCAGCAGGCCCGGACAGGGGAGGAACACTGAAGCTTTCTTT. Encoded protein: CASRPGQGRNTEAFF.

This clone was seen a single time. The rearrangement joins TRBV7-2 to TRBJ1-5, with 10 bases identical to TRBD1. CDR1 is SGHTA, CDR2 FQGNSA, per germline. The CDR3 is 14 amino acids. The V and J ends lost 5 bases and 7 bases, in that order; junction bases with no gene match: 5. CDR3 DNA: TGTGCCAGCAGCCCCGGGACAGGGGTCCAGCCCCAGCATTTT. It yields the protein CASSPGTGVQPQHF.

The rearrangement joins TRBV29-1 to TRBJ2-3; D may match TRBD1 or TRBD2 (6 bases each). V dropped 7 bases and J dropped 4 bases, with 15 bases sitting between them. Germline V gene data show CDR1 as SQVTM and CDR2 as ANQGSEA. The CDR3 is 13 amino acids. The CDR3 is CSAGDTWADTQYF. The CDR3 nucleotides are TGCAGCGCGGGGGACACATGGGCAGATACGCAGTATTTT.

V gene TRBV23-1 combines with J gene TRBJ1-2, with 7 bases fitting TRBD1. TRBV23-1 is labeled an ORF, and its function is uncertain. The CDR3 is made up of 15 amino acids. The ends lost 4 bases at V and 4 bases at J; junction bases unmatched: 9. CDR3 nucleotides: TGCGCCAGCAGTCTTCCCCTGGACAGGTCCTATGGCTACACCTTC. Protein: CASSLPLDRSYGYTF.